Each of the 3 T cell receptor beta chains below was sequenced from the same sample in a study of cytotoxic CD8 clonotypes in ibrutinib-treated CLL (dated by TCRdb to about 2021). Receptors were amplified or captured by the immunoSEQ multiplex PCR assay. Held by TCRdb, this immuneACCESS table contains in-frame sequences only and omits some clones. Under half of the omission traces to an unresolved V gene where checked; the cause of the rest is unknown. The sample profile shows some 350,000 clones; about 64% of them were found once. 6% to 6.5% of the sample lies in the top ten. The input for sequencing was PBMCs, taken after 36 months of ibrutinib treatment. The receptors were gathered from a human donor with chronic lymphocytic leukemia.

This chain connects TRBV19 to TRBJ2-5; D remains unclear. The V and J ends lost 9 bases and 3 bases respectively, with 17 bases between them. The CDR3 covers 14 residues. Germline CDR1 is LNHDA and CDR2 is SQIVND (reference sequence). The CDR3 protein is CASSLWAGEETQYF. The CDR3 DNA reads TGTGCCAGCTCTCTCTGGGCAGGTGAAGAGACCCAGTACTTC.

The CDR3 loop is CASSLGGSSSYNEQFF. CDR3 bases: TGTGCCAGCAGCTTGGGGGGGTCCAGCTCCTACAATGAGCAGTTCTTC. This chain links TRBV5-4 with TRBJ2-1; D may be TRBD1 or TRBD2 (5 bases each). The length of the CDR3 is 16 residues. V was pared by 0 bases and J by 0 bases, with 10 bases between. The germline V gene encodes CDR1 SGHNT and CDR2 YYREEE (reference sequence).

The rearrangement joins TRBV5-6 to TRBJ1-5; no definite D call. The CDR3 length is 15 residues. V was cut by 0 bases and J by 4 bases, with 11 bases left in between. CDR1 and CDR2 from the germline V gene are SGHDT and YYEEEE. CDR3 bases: TGTGCCAGCAGCTTGGGCCAGCACACGAATCAGCCCCAGCATTTT. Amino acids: CASSLGQHTNQPQHF.